Listed here is a single TCR beta chain. This specimen belongs to a study of PD-L1 blockade in urothelial cancer. Study at large: Patients went on atezolizumab in 2014, receiving 1,200 mg intravenously every 3 weeks. Prior chemotherapy in patients spanned 0 to 3 regimens.

Synthetically made TCR analog templates were put into each PCR as spikes. The table came from immunoSEQ multiplex PCR; TCRdb's copy has only in-frame clones and leaves some out. This sample has about 74,000 clones, with around 84% found just once. The CDR3 length is 17 residues. From germline, CDR1 is MNHEY and CDR2 SMNVEV (reference sequence). V dropped 10 bases and J dropped 0 bases, with 22 bases sitting between them. Each patient gave between 1 and 8 samples of peripheral blood mononuclear cells, which were collected pretreatment and during treatment. V usage is TRBV27 and J usage is TRBJ1-5; D is unresolved. The TCR originated in a man between 65 and 85 years old with urothelial cancer. The specimen comprised PBMCs, sampled around atezolizumab (anti-PD-L1) treatment. CDR3 coding DNA: TGTGCCACCTTCCCCCGGAGCCTCGGATATAGCAATCAGCCCCAGCATTTT. Its protein product is CATFPRSLGYSNQPQHF.